The sequence of this T cell receptor beta chain was determined in a study of blood T cell repertoires in COVID-19. Across the study: Whether acute or convalescent, the COVID-19 samples came from the United States, Italy and Spain.

Clones were sequenced by immunoSEQ multiplex PCR, and TCRdb holds only the in-frame ones, with some missing. This table has 150,000 or so clones, 80% to 90% appearing once. Looked up from germline, CDR1 is SSHAT and CDR2 is FNYEAQ (reference sequence). The CDR3 is made up of 14 amino acids. V shed 5 bases, J shed 10 bases, and the junction held 7 bases outside the gene matches. While infection was still active, Seattle patients were enrolled and then followed longitudinally. The chain recombines TRBV7-7 with TRBJ2-1; 11 nucleotides align to TRBD2. This sequence was found in a man aged 18 to 29 with COVID-19, enrolled during active disease. The sequenced sample was peripheral blood. DNA for the CDR3: TGTGCCAGCAGCAAAGGACTAGCGGGCGACGAGCAGTTCTTC. It encodes CASSKGLAGDEQFF.